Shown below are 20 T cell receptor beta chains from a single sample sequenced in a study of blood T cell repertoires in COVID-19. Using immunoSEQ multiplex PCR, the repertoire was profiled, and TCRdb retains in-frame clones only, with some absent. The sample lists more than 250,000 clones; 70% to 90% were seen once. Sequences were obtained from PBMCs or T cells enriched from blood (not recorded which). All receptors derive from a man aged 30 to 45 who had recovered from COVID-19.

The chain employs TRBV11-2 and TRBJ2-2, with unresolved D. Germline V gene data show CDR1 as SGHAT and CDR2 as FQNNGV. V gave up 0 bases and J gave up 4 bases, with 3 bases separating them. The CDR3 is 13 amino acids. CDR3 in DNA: TGTGCCAGCAGCTTAGACAGCACCGGGGAGCTGTTTTTT. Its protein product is CASSLDSTGELFF.

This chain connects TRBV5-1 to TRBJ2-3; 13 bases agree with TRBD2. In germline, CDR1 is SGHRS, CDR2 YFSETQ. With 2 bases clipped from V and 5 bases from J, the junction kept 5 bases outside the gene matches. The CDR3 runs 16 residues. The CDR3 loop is CASSLLAGGPEDTQYF. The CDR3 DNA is TGCGCCAGCAGCTTACTAGCGGGGGGGCCCGAAGATACGCAGTATTTT.

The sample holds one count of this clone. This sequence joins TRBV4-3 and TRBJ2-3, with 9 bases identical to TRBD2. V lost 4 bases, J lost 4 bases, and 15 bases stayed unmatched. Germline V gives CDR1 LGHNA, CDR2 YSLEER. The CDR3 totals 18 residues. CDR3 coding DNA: TGCGCCAGCAGCCGGCCCCCCGCGGGGGGGCTTTCGGCAGATACGCAGTATTTT. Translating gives CASSRPPAGGLSADTQYF.

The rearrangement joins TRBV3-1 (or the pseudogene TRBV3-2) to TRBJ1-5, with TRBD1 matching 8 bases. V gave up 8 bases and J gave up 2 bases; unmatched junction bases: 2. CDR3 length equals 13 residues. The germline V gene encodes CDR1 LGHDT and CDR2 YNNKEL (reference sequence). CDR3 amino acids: CASRGQGNQPQHF. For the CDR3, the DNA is TGTGCCAGCCGGGGACAGGGCAATCAGCCCCAGCATTTT.

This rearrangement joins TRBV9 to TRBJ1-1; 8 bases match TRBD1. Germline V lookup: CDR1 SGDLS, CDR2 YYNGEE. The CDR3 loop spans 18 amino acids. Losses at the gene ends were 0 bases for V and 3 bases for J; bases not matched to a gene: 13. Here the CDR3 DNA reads TGTGCCAGCAGCGTAGACGCGGTCAGGGGGCGTTTGGACACTGAAGCTTTCTTT. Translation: CASSVDAVRGRLDTEAFF.

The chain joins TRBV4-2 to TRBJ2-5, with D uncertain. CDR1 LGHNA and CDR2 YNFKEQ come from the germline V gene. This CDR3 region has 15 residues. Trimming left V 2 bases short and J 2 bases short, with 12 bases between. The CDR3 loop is CASSQSLGYQETQYF. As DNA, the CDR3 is TGTGCCAGCAGCCAATCTCTCGGTTATCAAGAGACCCAGTACTTC.

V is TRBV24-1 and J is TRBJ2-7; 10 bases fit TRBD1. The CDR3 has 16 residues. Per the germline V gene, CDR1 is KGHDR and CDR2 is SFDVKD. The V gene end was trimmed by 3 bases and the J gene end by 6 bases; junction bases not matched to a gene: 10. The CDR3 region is CATSDLTRQGAGEQYF. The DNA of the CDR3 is TGTGCCACCAGTGATCTGACTAGACAGGGGGCGGGCGAGCAGTACTTC.

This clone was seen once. The CDR3 loop is CASSQHMGQGYGYTF. The DNA for the CDR3 is TGCGCCAGCAGCCAACACATGGGACAGGGTTATGGCTACACCTTC. This sequence joins TRBV4-1 and TRBJ1-2; the match to TRBD1 covers 9 bases. In germline, CDR1 is MGHRA, CDR2 YSYEKL. This CDR3 comprises 15 residues. Trimming removed 2 bases from V and 5 bases from J; junction bases left unmatched: 6.

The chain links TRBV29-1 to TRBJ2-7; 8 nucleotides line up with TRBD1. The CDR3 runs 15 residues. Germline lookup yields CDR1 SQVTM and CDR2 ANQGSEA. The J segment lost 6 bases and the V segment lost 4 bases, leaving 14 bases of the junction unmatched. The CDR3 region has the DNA TGCAGCGTTGGTCCCCAGACCGGGACAGGTTCCGAGCAGTACTTC. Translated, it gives CSVGPQTGTGSEQYF.

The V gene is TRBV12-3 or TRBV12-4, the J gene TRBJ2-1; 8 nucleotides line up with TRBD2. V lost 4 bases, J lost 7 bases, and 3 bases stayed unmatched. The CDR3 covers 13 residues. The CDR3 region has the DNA TGTGCCAGCAGTTCCGGGACTAGTAATGAGCAGTTCTTC. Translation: CASSSGTSNEQFF.

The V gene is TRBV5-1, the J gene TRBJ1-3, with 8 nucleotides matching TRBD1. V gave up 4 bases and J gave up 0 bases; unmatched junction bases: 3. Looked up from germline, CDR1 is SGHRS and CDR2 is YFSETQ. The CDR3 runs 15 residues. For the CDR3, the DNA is TGCGCCAGCAGCAAGGACAGGGACTCTGGAAACACCATATATTTT. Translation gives CASSKDRDSGNTIYF.

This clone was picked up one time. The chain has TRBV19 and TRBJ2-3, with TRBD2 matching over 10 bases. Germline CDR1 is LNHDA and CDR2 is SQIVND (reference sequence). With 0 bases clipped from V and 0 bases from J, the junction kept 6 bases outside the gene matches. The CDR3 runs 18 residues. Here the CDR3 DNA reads TGTGCCAGTAGTATAGAAAGCGGGGGGGCCCCAAGCACAGATACGCAGTATTTT. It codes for CASSIESGGAPSTDTQYF.

The CDR3: CASSLEPQRGTNTEAFF. The DNA for the CDR3 is TGTGCCAGCAGCTTAGAGCCCCAGCGAGGCACGAACACTGAAGCTTTCTTT. The chain uses TRBV7-6 and TRBJ1-1; no reliable D call. The CDR3 is made up of 17 amino acids. V dropped 1 base and J dropped 1 base, with 16 bases sitting between them. Looked up from germline, CDR1 is SGHVS and CDR2 is FNYEAQ.

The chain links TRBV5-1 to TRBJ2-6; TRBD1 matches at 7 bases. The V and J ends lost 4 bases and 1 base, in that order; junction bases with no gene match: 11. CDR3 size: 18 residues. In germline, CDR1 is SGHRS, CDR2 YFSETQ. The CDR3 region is CASSLTYRGPSGANVLTF. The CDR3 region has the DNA TGCGCCAGCAGCCTGACCTACAGGGGCCCATCTGGGGCCAACGTCCTGACTTTC.

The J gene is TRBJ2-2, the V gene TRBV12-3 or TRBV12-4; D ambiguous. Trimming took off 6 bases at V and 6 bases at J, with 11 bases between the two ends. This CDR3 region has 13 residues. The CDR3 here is CASSPTVAGELFF. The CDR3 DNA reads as TGTGCCAGCAGCCCCACAGTGGCCGGGGAGCTGTTTTTT.

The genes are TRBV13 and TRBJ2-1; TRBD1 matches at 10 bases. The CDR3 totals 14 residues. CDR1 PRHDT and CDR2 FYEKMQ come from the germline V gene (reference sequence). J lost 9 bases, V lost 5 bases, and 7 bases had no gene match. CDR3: CASSADRGFGEQFF. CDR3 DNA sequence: TGTGCCAGCAGCGCGGACAGGGGGTTCGGTGAGCAGTTCTTC.

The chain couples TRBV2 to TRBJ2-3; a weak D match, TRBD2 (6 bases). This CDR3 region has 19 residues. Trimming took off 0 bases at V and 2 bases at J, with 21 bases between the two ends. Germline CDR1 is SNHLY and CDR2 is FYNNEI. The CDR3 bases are TGTGCCAGCAGTGAAGCGCGGGACTTTTCGGGCCTCCTCACAGATACGCAGTATTTT. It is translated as CASSEARDFSGLLTDTQYF.

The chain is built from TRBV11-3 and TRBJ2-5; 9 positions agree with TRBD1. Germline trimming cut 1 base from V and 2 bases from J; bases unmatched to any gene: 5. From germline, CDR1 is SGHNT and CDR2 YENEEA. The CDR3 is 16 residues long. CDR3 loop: CASSLGTGDTQETQYF. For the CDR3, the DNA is TGTGCCAGCAGCTTAGGGACAGGGGACACACAAGAGACCCAGTACTTC.

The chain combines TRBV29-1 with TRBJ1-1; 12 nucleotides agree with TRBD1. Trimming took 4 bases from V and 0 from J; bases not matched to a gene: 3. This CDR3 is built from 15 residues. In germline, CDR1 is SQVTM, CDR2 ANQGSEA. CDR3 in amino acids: CSVVGQGALNTEAFF. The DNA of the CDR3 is TGCAGCGTTGTGGGACAGGGGGCGTTGAACACTGAAGCTTTCTTT.

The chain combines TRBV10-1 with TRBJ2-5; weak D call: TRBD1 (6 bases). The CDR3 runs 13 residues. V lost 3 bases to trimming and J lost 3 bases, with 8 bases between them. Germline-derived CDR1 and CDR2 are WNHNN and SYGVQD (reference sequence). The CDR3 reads CASSEDRKETQYF. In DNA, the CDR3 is TGCGCCAGCAGTGAAGACAGGAAAGAGACCCAGTACTTC.